Listed here are 15 T cell receptor beta chains from one sample, sequenced in a study of chemoradiotherapy in HPV16-positive cancers. TCRdb's table, derived via immunoSEQ multiplex PCR, lists solely in-frame clones and lacks some. The sample includes under 4,500 clones, around nine tenths of them seen just once. The specimen was blood, collected from a patient who underwent chemoradiotherapy. These receptor sequences come from a human donor with HPV-associated anogenital cancer.

On this clone itself: The sample carries other DNA sequences with the same CDR3. The chain joins TRBV7-2 to TRBJ2-1; D is ambiguous. This CDR3 comprises 15 residues. Germline CDR1 reads SGHTA; CDR2 reads FQGNSA. V was pared by 1 base and J by 9 bases, with 16 bases between. The CDR3 nucleotides read TGTGCCAGCAGCTTAGAGGCCAGTGGCGTCCGTGAGCAGTTCTTC. This encodes CASSLEASGVREQFF.

This chain uses TRBV28 with TRBJ2-1; the match to TRBD2 covers 8 bases. CDR1 and CDR2 from the germline V gene are MDHEN and SYDVKM. Unmatched junction bases numbered 4, after V lost 5 bases and J lost 4 bases. The CDR3 has 14 amino acids. The CDR3 reads CASSPAGVYNEQFF. DNA for the CDR3: TGTGCCAGCAGTCCAGCGGGAGTGTACAATGAGCAGTTCTTC. The complete variable domain, with remaining parts taken from reference TRBV28 and TRBJ2-1, reads DVKVTQSSRYLVKRTGEKVFLECVQDMDHENMFWYRQDPGLGLRLIYFSYDVKMKEKGDIPEGYSVSREKKERFSLILESASTNQTSMYLCASSPAGVYNEQFFGPGTRLTVL.

The chain employs TRBV18 and TRBJ2-5; weak D call: TRBD2 (5 bases). The CDR3 is 13 amino acids. Germline values: CDR1 KGHSH, CDR2 LQKENI. V was trimmed by 6 bases and J by 1 base, leaving 9 bases between them. The CDR3 is CASSPGFQETQYF. The CDR3 DNA follows: TGTGCCAGCTCTCCGGGATTCCAAGAGACCCAGTACTTC.

The genes are TRBV11-3 and TRBJ2-2; D call uncertain. Germline CDR1 reads SGHNT; CDR2 reads YENEEA. The CDR3 loop spans 12 amino acids. V lost 11 bases to trimming and J lost 0 bases, with 7 bases between them. CDR3 loop: CAVAANTGELFF. The CDR3 nucleotides read TGTGCCGTCGCCGCGAACACCGGGGAGCTGTTTTTT.

The J gene is TRBJ2-3, the V gene TRBV5-4; the match to TRBD2 covers 7 bases. This CDR3 contains 15 residues. V lost 5 bases and J lost 0; bases outside the gene matches: 6. In germline, CDR1 is SGHNT, CDR2 YYREEE (reference sequence). The CDR3 coding sequence is TGTGCCAGCAGGGATCAGCGGGGTAGCACAGATACGCAGTATTTT. This codes for CASRDQRGSTDTQYF.

The J gene is TRBJ2-3, the V gene TRBV28; TRBD2 aligns across 12 bases. Per germline, CDR1 MDHEN and CDR2 SYDVKM. CDR3 length: 17 residues. Germline trimming cut 2 bases from V and 4 bases from J; bases unmatched to any gene: 7. CDR3 loop: CASSLHGLAGGADTQYF. CDR3 sequence (DNA): TGTGCCAGCAGTTTACACGGCCTAGCGGGAGGGGCAGATACGCAGTATTTT. Variable domain in full (rest from reference TRBV28 and TRBJ2-3): DVKVTQSSRYLVKRTGEKVFLECVQDMDHENMFWYRQDPGLGLRLIYFSYDVKMKEKGDIPEGYSVSREKKERFSLILESASTNQTSMYLCASSLHGLAGGADTQYFGPGTRLTVL.

This chain links TRBV28 with TRBJ1-2; no clear D. The CDR3 has 13 amino acids. V was trimmed by 3 bases and J by 8 bases, leaving 13 bases between them. CDR1 and CDR2 from the germline V gene are MDHEN and SYDVKM. The CDR3 nucleotides are TGTGCCAGCAGTTTTCCCGGAACGGGGGGCTACACCTTC. Translated: CASSFPGTGGYTF.

CDR3: CASGETVNTEAFF. CDR3 DNA sequence: TGTGCCAGCGGGGAGACCGTGAACACTGAAGCTTTCTTT. The genes are TRBV6-5 and TRBJ1-1, with D unresolved. V dropped 8 bases and J dropped 0 bases, with 10 bases sitting between them. The CDR3 is 13 residues long. CDR1 and CDR2 from the germline V gene are MNHEY and SVGAGI.

The chain couples TRBV27 to TRBJ2-3, with D possibly matching TRBD2 (6 bases). V gave up 0 bases and J gave up 6 bases, with 25 bases separating them. This CDR3 spans 19 amino acids. Germline V gene data show CDR1 as MNHEY and CDR2 as SMNVEV (reference sequence). CDR3 nucleotides: TGTGCCAGCAGTTTATCGTGGCTAGCGATTGACACGGCACGGGATACGCAGTATTTT. Its translation: CASSLSWLAIDTARDTQYF.

This clone was seen once. The V gene is TRBV18, the J gene TRBJ2-5; D unresolved. Per germline, CDR1 KGHSH and CDR2 LQKENI. The V and J ends lost 3 bases and 3 bases respectively, with 8 bases between them. The CDR3 sequence is 13 residues long. In nucleotides, the CDR3 is TGTGCCAGCTCACCCTGGTCTGAAGAGACCCAGTACTTC. Translating it yields CASSPWSEETQYF.

The rearrangement joins TRBV7-8 to TRBJ2-1, with 7 bases identical to TRBD1. Germline-derived CDR1 and CDR2 are SGHVS and FQNEAQ. Trimming cost V 4 bases and J 12 bases; bases outside gene matches: 6. The CDR3 has 12 amino acids. This CDR3 reads CASSSQGQTQFF. CDR3 sequence (DNA): TGTGCCAGCAGCTCCCAGGGACAGACGCAGTTCTTC.

This chain uses TRBV27 with TRBJ1-5, with D hard to call. Germline CDR1 reads MNHEY; CDR2 reads SMNVEV (reference sequence). There are 14 residues in the CDR3. The CDR3: CVSPEGGSNQPQHF. In DNA, the CDR3 is TGTGTCTCACCCGAGGGCGGTAGCAATCAGCCCCAGCATTTT.

The V and J genes are TRBV5-1 and TRBJ1-1; a possible D gene is TRBD1 (5 bases). The CDR3 covers 16 residues. CDR1 is SGHRS and CDR2 is YFSETQ in the germline V gene. With 0 bases removed from V and 2 bases from J, the gap between germline ends came to 14 bases. Here the CDR3 reads CASSLALGDPNTEAFF. CDR3 nucleotide sequence: TGCGCCAGCAGCTTGGCGTTGGGGGATCCAAACACTGAAGCTTTCTTT.

The chain links TRBV7-8 to TRBJ2-3, with a possible D match to TRBD1 (5 bases). The CDR3 totals 15 residues. From germline, CDR1 is SGHVS and CDR2 FQNEAQ. Trimming took 2 bases from V and 0 from J, leaving 9 bases between them. The CDR3 region has the DNA TGTGCCAGCAGCTTAAGGGGATCTAGCACAGATACGCAGTATTTT. Protein product: CASSLRGSSTDTQYF.

This chain joins TRBV7-2 and TRBJ1-2; D remains unclear. CDR3 length: 13 residues. Trimming shortened V by 2 bases and J by 4 bases, and 8 bases separated the two germline ends. CDR1 and CDR2 (germline): SGHTA, FQGNSA. The CDR3: CASSLTALYGYTF. In DNA, the CDR3 is TGTGCCAGCAGCTTAACAGCACTCTATGGCTACACCTTC.